These 16 T cell receptor beta chains share one sample of origin, sequenced in a study of cytotoxic CD8 clonotypes in ibrutinib-treated CLL. Clones were sequenced by immunoSEQ multiplex PCR, and TCRdb holds only the in-frame ones, with some missing. The table shows about 130,000 clones, with roughly 88% occurring only once. Sequencing used PBMCs, obtained after 24 months of ibrutinib treatment. The receptors shown here come from a human donor with chronic lymphocytic leukemia.

The rearrangement uses TRBV28 and TRBJ2-2; 9 bases match TRBD1. CDR3 length: 16 amino acids. Germline CDR1 reads MDHEN; CDR2 reads SYDVKM. V gave up 5 bases and J gave up 2 bases; unmatched junction bases: 6. CDR3 in amino acids: CASSPGDRANTGELFF. The CDR3 nucleotides are TGTGCCAGCAGTCCCGGGGACAGGGCTAACACCGGGGAGCTGTTTTTT.

The chain links TRBV4-3 to TRBJ1-5, with D perhaps matching TRBD1 (6 bases). Deletions cut 2 bases from V and 3 bases from J, with 17 bases between. The CDR3 runs 17 residues. Germline loops: CDR1 LGHNA, CDR2 YSLEER. Here the CDR3 reads CASSQLGPGQNNQPQHF. The CDR3 coding sequence is TGCGCCAGCAGCCAATTGGGGCCTGGACAGAACAATCAGCCCCAGCATTTT.

V usage is TRBV11-2 and J usage is TRBJ2-7; 7 bases match TRBD2. Trimming removed 1 base from V and 0 bases from J; junction bases left unmatched: 3. This CDR3 is 15 amino acids long. Per germline, CDR1 SGHAT and CDR2 FQNNGV. The CDR3 protein is CASSLGGGPSYEQYF. CDR3 sequence (DNA): TGTGCCAGCAGCTTAGGCGGGGGTCCCTCCTACGAGCAGTACTTC.

The chain combines TRBV9 with TRBJ2-5, with 9 bases fitting TRBD2. The CDR3 runs 15 residues. V gave up 0 bases and J gave up 5 bases; unmatched junction bases: 5. CDR1 SGDLS and CDR2 YYNGEE come from the germline V gene. In DNA form, the CDR3 reads TGTGCCAGCAGCGTAGACGGGACTAGCAGCGAGACCCAGTACTTC. This sequence encodes CASSVDGTSSETQYF. Combining the CDR3 with reference TRBV9 and TRBJ2-5 gives the whole variable domain DSGVTQTPKHLITATGQRVTLRCSPRSGDLSVYWYQQSLDQGLQFLIQYYNGEERAKGNILERFSAQQFPDLHSELNLSSLELGDSALYFCASSVDGTSSETQYFGPGTRLLVL.

This clone was recorded a few times. The chain uses TRBV5-1 and TRBJ2-7, with D perhaps given as TRBD1 or TRBD2 (5 bases each). Trimming shortened V by 0 bases and J by 2 bases, and 21 bases separated the two germline ends. Germline V CDR1 and CDR2: SGHRS, YFSETQ. The CDR3 has 18 residues. The CDR3 DNA is TGCGCCAGCAGCTTGGGTAGGAGTGTCAGGGACGGGGCCTACGAGCAGTACTTC. Translation: CASSLGRSVRDGAYEQYF.

The chain uses TRBV7-2 and TRBJ1-2; no firm D call. CDR3 length: 15 amino acids. With 2 bases removed from V and 3 bases from J, the gap between germline ends came to 13 bases. Looked up from germline, CDR1 is SGHTA and CDR2 is FQGNSA. CDR3 protein: CASSLSPSEDYGYTF. Here the CDR3 DNA reads TGTGCCAGCAGCTTATCCCCCTCGGAAGACTATGGCTACACCTTC.

This chain joins TRBV27 and TRBJ2-1; TRBD2 aligns across 15 bases. The CDR3 extends over 15 amino acids. CDR1 and CDR2 from the germline V gene are MNHEY and SMNVEV (reference sequence). V shed 5 bases and J 12 bases; nucleotides not matched to a gene: 8. The DNA for the CDR3 is TGTGCCAGCAGTCCTGGGACTAGCGGGAGGACCAGGCAGTTCTTC. Protein: CASSPGTSGRTRQFF.

This clone came up once. The gene calls are TRBV19 and TRBJ2-3; D ambiguous. Trimming took 4 bases from V and 1 from J, leaving 15 bases between them. Germline values: CDR1 LNHDA, CDR2 SQIVND (reference sequence). This CDR3 has 16 amino acids. The CDR3 DNA reads TGTGCCAGTAGTAAGGCCGGCCGGGTCGGCACAGATACGCAGTATTTT. It yields the protein CASSKAGRVGTDTQYF.

There are a few counts of this clone. This rearrangement joins TRBV27 to TRBJ1-6; no clear D gene. The V end lost 4 bases, the J end lost 7 bases, and 8 bases lay between the germline ends. Germline CDR1 reads MNHEY; CDR2 reads SMNVEV (reference sequence). This CDR3 is built from 13 residues. The chain's CDR3 is CASSSVSNSPLHF. DNA for the CDR3: TGTGCCAGCAGTTCTGTCAGCAATTCACCCCTCCACTTT.

This rearrangement joins TRBV29-1 to TRBJ2-1, with 8 bases identical to TRBD2. Per germline, CDR1 SQVTM and CDR2 ANQGSEA. The CDR3 loop spans 14 amino acids. The trim removed 7 bases at V and 5 bases at J, leaving 10 bases unmatched. CDR3 sequence reads: CSGRPGLDNNEQFF. In DNA, the CDR3 is TGCAGCGGCCGGCCGGGACTAGATAACAATGAGCAGTTCTTC.

This clone was counted a few times. The V gene is TRBV7-2, the J gene TRBJ2-7; a possible D gene is TRBD1 (5 bases). Trimming took 1 base from V and 3 from J, leaving 10 bases between them. The CDR3 contains 14 residues. Germline CDR1 and CDR2: SGHTA and FQGNSA. The CDR3 protein is CASSLDGHLYEQYF. DNA of the CDR3: TGTGCCAGCAGCTTAGATGGACACCTCTACGAGCAGTACTTC.

This CDR3 is CASTPGNEKLFF. CDR3 nucleotide sequence: TGTGCCAGCACCCCGGGGAATGAAAAACTGTTTTTT. The chain is built from TRBV25-1 and TRBJ1-4; the D is unclear. Germline CDR1 and CDR2: MGHDK and SYGVNS. The CDR3 runs 12 residues. V gave up 7 bases and J gave up 5 bases, with 8 bases separating them.

V usage is TRBV30 and J usage is TRBJ1-3, with no clear D. Trimming shortened V by 1 base and J by 4 bases, and 14 bases separated the two germline ends. Germline CDR1 GTSNPN, CDR2 SVGIG (reference sequence). This CDR3 is built from 15 residues. The chain's CDR3 is CAWSAHRGLGNTIYF. CDR3 nucleotides: TGTGCCTGGAGTGCCCATCGAGGGTTAGGAAACACCATATATTTT.

V and J are TRBV27 and TRBJ2-1; D uncertain. This CDR3 region has 16 residues. The germline gives CDR1 MNHEY, CDR2 SMNVEV (reference sequence). V was shortened by 7 bases and J by 10 bases, with 26 bases between the two germline ends. This CDR3 is CASTSFVARAAREQFF. In DNA, the CDR3 is TGTGCCAGCACCTCATTCGTCGCCCGGGCAGCTAGGGAGCAGTTCTTC.

There are a few counts of this clone. The chain combines TRBV28 with TRBJ1-1, with TRBD1 as a possible D gene (6 bases). Germline V gives CDR1 MDHEN, CDR2 SYDVKM. With 5 bases removed from V and 5 bases from J, the gap between germline ends came to 12 bases. This CDR3 comprises 13 residues. The CDR3 region is CASSRGRGTEAFF. The CDR3, as DNA: TGTGCCAGCAGTCGGGGGAGGGGGACTGAAGCTTTCTTT.

The V gene is TRBV28, the J gene TRBJ2-1; tentatively, D is TRBD2 (5 bases). V shed 3 bases and J shed 10 bases, with 25 bases lying between them. Per germline, CDR1 MDHEN and CDR2 SYDVKM. The length of the CDR3 is 17 residues. Here the CDR3 reads CASSFLWETLRIGEQFF. The CDR3 nucleotides are TGTGCCAGCAGTTTCCTATGGGAGACTCTTCGCATCGGGGAGCAGTTCTTC.